The clone carrying this T cell receptor beta chain was detected only a few times. Antigen: not known. Primers used in a second PCR of roughly 7 to 12 cycles were a sample-barcoded 5' primer and a J-beta primer mix. Each cDNA molecule, via a template-switch adaptor with 12 random nucleotides, was tagged. TCRdb re-derived calls from the 5' RACE reads in MiXCR, one entry per CDR3 protein. The table lists 800,000 or so distinct CDR3 sequences, around half of them singletons, with 15% to 20% in the top ten. This sample stems from a study of blood T cells in healthy people across ages. Study results and caveats: Getting older went along with TCR beta diversity per million T cells dropping roughly linearly.

The CDR3 has 13 amino acids. V was shortened by 8 bases and J by 4 bases, with 15 bases between the two germline ends. The germline CDR1 and CDR2 sequences are SQVTM and ANQGSEA. The sequencing input was blood. This TCR was sampled from an elderly man in good health. This chain joins TRBV29-1 and TRBJ2-1; TRBD2 is a possible D gene (6 bases). CDR3 residues: CSFRGRNYNEQFF. The CDR3, as DNA: TGCAGCTTCCGGGGGAGGAATTACAATGAGCAGTTCTTC.